This T cell receptor (beta chain) was documented in a study of Graves' ophthalmopathy and Graves' hyperthyroidism. Trimming shortened V by 5 bases and J by 4 bases, and 15 bases separated the two germline ends. The CDR3 extends over 15 amino acids. In this sample, this clonotype turned up many times. RNA served as the template for amplifying TCR beta CDR3 regions. An opening RT-PCR round employed HTBI primers and preceded a second-round multiplex PCR. TCRdb reprocessed the multiplex PCR reads with MiXCR, giving one entry per CDR3 protein. This table has 400,000 or so distinct CDR3 sequences, 15% to 17% appearing once.

This TCR was sampled from a young woman with stable Graves' hyperthyroidism. The chain uses TRBV12-3 or TRBV12-4 and TRBJ1-5, with a possible D match to TRBD1 (6 bases). Sequenced: peripheral blood. The CDR3 nucleotides read TGTGCCAGCAGTCCAATTAACAGGGTTAATCAGCCCCAGCATTTT. Translated: CASSPINRVNQPQHF.